This TCR beta chain is drawn from a study of Ad26.COV2.S vaccination and SARS-CoV-2 variants (dated by TCRdb to the early 2020s). Some background on the complete study: Donors in the vaccine arm were drawn from COV1001, a multicentre, randomized, double-blind, placebo-controlled phase I-IIa trial testing Ad26.COV2.S in healthy adults. Ad26.COV2.S was administered intramuscularly at 5 x 10^10 or 1 x 10^11 viral particles, either as a single shot or as two shots given 56 days apart. Sequencing of the TCRbeta repertoire served to evaluate the specificity and breadth of SARS-CoV-2-reactive T cell receptors following Ad26.COV2.S vaccination. The TCR-sequenced set comprised approximately 32 samples: around 20 Ad26.COV2.S vaccine recipients, 5 placebo recipients and 8 SARS-CoV-2 convalescent individuals. Trial participants were randomized into five groups of five: low-dose or high-dose Ad26.COV2.S given once or twice, or placebo on both occasions. Investigators remained blinded to trial group allocation during experiments and outcome assessment.

As for this clone: It has no known antigen specificity. There are no base qualities to consult, and no much larger clone falls within one base.

The immunoSEQ Assay was the method used to sequence TCRbeta CDR3 regions. After extraction, genomic DNA underwent amplification by bias-controlled multiplex PCR, followed by high-throughput sequencing. In the authors' own workflow: To quantify the absolute abundance of every unique TCRbeta CDR3 region, sequences were collapsed and filtered. Usable DNA was measured by amplifying reference genes present in all nucleated cells, and TCRbeta template counts were normalized to that usable DNA to estimate T cell fraction. Repertoire TCRs were annotated as SARS-CoV-2-specific when V gene, CDR3 amino acid sequence and J gene were exactly matched to a known reactive TCR set. MIRA supplied the reference SARS-CoV-2 TCR set, which was filtered for enrichment in COVID-19-positive ImmuneCODE repertoires so that public or cross-reactive TCRs were removed. Drawing on the MIRA antigens, annotated TCRs were analysed further at the level of specific ORF or position within ORF. Breadth was defined as annotated unique rearrangements over total unique productive rearrangements; depth was the summed frequency of those rearrangements. Two-sided Wilcoxon rank-sum tests were applied when comparing TCR breadth between groups. Not all clones reach the TCRdb copy of this immuneACCESS table, which keeps in-frame sequences only. Checked studies attribute under half of the gap to unresolved V genes and leave the rest unexplained. V, J and clone size derive from that table, while D and trimming were established from the DNA sequence. Recorded for this sample are fewer than 400,000 clones; around 91% of them occurred a single time. The ten most abundant clones make up around 1.9% of the sample.

The sample's treatment or condition label, in plain terms: some 19 received Ad26.COV2.S at low or high dose, single or two shots; about 5 received placebo; per-sample allocation not given. For vaccine and placebo recipients, the sequenced repertoires came from samples collected on day 63 after the first injection. Cohort 1b enrolled 20 to 30 adults aged 18-55 years at a single site in Boston, USA, between 29 July and 7 August 2020. As a vaccine, Ad26.COV2.S was a replication-incompetent adenovirus type 26 vector that expressed a prefusion-stabilized SARS-CoV-2 spike protein derived from the original Wuhan strain. Findings and caveats that apply to the study as a whole: Comparing responses between vaccine doses or regimens was not something the study was powered to do. The authors noted that total T cell responses may have been underestimated by the TCR breadth and depth analyses. After vaccination, spike-specific CD8+ and CD4+ T cell responses were reported to show substantial breadth. Vaccine and placebo recipients had comparable non-spike TCR breadth, which fits with the vaccine containing only spike. Compared with placebo recipients, Ad26.COV2.S recipients showed higher spike-specific TCR breadth (P = 0.0014).

Trimming takes 4 bases from V and 10 bases from J, and the germline ends sit 24 bases apart. CDR1 SGHNT and CDR2 YYREEE are derived from the germline V gene (reference sequence). Including cysteine and phenylalanine, the CDR3 has 16 amino acids. CDR3 DNA is the only sequence kept; it has 48 bases, read in frame from the first base. Sequenced here: peripheral blood, sampled in a trial of Ad26.COV2.S vaccine versus placebo. The source of this sequence is a person aged 18-65 years who received the Ad26.COV2.S COVID-19 vaccine or a placebo. Recombination linked TRBV5-4 to TRBJ2-1; the D gene is perhaps TRBD1 or TRBD2, as each covers 6 bases. The CDR3 reads CASSRITRGAFREQFF. DNA sequence: TGTGCCAGCAGCCGAATCACTAGGGGGGCTTTTAGGGAGCAGTTCTTC. Reference TRBV5-4 and TRBJ2-1 genes cover what lies past the CDR3, so the full variable domain is ETGVTQSPTHLIKTRGQQVTLRCSSQSGHNTVSWYQQALGQGPQFIFQYYREEENGRGNFPPRFSGLQFPNYSSELNVNALELDDSALYLCASSRITRGAFREQFFGPGTRLTVL.